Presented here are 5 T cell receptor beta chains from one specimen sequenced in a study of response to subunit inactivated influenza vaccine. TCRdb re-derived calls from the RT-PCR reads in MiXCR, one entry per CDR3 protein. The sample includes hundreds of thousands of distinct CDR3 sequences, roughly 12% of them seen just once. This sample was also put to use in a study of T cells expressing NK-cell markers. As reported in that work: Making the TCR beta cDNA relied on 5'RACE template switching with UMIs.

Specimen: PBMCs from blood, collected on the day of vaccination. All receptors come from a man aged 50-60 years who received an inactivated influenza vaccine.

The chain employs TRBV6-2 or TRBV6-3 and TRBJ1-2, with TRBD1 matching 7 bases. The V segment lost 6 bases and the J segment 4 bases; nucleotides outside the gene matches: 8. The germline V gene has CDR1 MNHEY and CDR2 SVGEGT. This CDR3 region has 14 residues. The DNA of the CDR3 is TGTGCCAGCAGCCCCGACAGGGATTCCTATGGCTACACCTTC. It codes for CASSPDRDSYGYTF.

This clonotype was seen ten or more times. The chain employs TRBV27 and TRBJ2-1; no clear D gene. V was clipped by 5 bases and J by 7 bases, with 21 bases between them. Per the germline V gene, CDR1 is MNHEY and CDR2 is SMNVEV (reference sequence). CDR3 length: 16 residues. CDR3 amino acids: CASSPPDWYSLNEQFF. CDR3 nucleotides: TGTGCCAGCAGTCCCCCGGATTGGTATTCCTTAAATGAGCAGTTCTTC.

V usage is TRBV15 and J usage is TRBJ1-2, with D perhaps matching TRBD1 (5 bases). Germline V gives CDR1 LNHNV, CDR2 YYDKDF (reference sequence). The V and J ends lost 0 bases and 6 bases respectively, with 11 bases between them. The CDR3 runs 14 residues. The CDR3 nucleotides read TGTGCCACCAGCAGAGATCCAGGGACCCATGGCTACACCTTC. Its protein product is CATSRDPGTHGYTF. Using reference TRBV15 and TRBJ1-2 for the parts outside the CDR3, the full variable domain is DAMVIQNPRYQVTQFGKPVTLSCSQTLNHNVMYWYQQKSSQAPKLLFHYYDKDFNNEADTPDNFQSRRPNTSFCFLDIRSPGLGDTAMYLCATSRDPGTHGYTFGSGTRLTVV.

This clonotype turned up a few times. The CDR3 loop is CAITAGGPTDTQYF. The CDR3 DNA sequence: TGTGCCATCACAGCGGGAGGTCCCACAGATACGCAGTATTTT. V usage is TRBV10-3 and J usage is TRBJ2-3; 9 bases map to TRBD2. Germline V gives CDR1 ENHRY, CDR2 SYGVKD. The CDR3 contains 14 residues. V lost 7 bases, J lost 2 bases, and 4 bases stayed unmatched.

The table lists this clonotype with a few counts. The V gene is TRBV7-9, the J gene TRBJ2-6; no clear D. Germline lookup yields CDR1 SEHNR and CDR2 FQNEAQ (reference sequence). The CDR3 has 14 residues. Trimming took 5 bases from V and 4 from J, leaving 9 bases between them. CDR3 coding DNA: TGTGCCAGCAGCCTCTATGAAGGGGCCAACGTCCTGACTTTC. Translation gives CASSLYEGANVLTF.